Listed below are T cell receptor beta chains from one sample, sequenced in a study of brain T cells in children with intractable seizures. The protocol was immunoSEQ multiplex PCR, while the TCRdb copy is restricted to in-frame clones and leaves out a portion. The repertoire consists of about 350,000 clones, with over 90% occurring once and the leading ten covering under 7%. Sample: peripheral blood, taken more than 4 months after surgery. The receptors originated from a boy younger than two with tuberous sclerosis and intractable seizures. CDR3s include the opening cysteine and the closing phenylalanine or tryptophan. The D gene is left open where the match is weak. A clone size is listed for some rows: how often the clone was seen (once, few, many), or a class if it is expanded.

d_gene	j_gene	abundance	v_gene	CDR3aa	CDR3nt
.	TRBJ1-1	.	TRBV3-1/TRBV3-2	CASSPLGGGTEAFF	TGTGCCAGCAGCCCGTTGGGGGGGGGCACTGAAGCTTTCTTT
.	TRBJ2-7	.	TRBV5-1	CASSLVSGLPYEQYF	TGCGCCAGCAGCTTGGTTTCGGGTCTCCCCTACGAGCAGTACTTC
.	TRBJ2-1	.	TRBV2	CASSEALGSSYNEQFF	TGTGCCAGCAGTGAAGCGCTTGGGAGCTCCTACAATGAGCAGTTCTTC
.	TRBJ2-1	.	TRBV6-5	CASARGVDEQFF	TGTGCCAGCGCCCGAGGGGTGGATGAGCAGTTCTTC
.	TRBJ1-2	.	TRBV7-9	CASSLSPGKGIIRGYTF	TGTGCCAGCAGCTTATCTCCGGGCAAAGGGATCATACGCGGCTACACCTTC
.	TRBJ1-6	.	TRBV19	CASSINGQGNSPLHF	TGTGCCAGTAGTATTAACGGCCAGGGGAATTCACCCCTCCACTTT
.	TRBJ1-1	.	TRBV6-6	CASSPPDRRVGEAFF	TGTGCCAGCAGCCCTCCGGACAGAAGGGTTGGTGAAGCTTTCTTT
TRBD1	TRBJ2-5	.	TRBV3-1/TRBV3-2	CASRRTGRETQYF	TGTGCCAGCAGAAGGACAGGGAGAGAGACCCAGTACTTC
.	TRBJ1-1	.	TRBV29-1	CSVLRQSMNTEAFF	TGCAGCGTTCTCAGACAGAGCATGAACACTGAAGCTTTCTTT
.	TRBJ1-1	once	TRBV9	CASSVEGTMGAFF	TGTGCCAGCAGCGTAGAGGGCACTATGGGGGCTTTCTTT
.	TRBJ2-7	.	TRBV6-2/TRBV6-3	CASSPGPKTEQYF	TGTGCCAGCAGTCCCGGGCCCAAAACAGAGCAGTACTTC
TRBD2	TRBJ2-1	.	TRBV6-2/TRBV6-3	CASSGLAGAANEQFF	TGTGCCAGCAGTGGGCTAGCGGGAGCAGCCAATGAGCAGTTCTTC
.	TRBJ1-1	.	TRBV11-1	CASSGGNWNTEAFF	TGTGCCAGCAGCGGCGGGAATTGGAACACTGAAGCTTTCTTT
.	TRBJ1-1	.	TRBV19	CASSIRGGSTEAFF	TGTGCCAGTAGTATACGGGGGGGTTCGACTGAAGCTTTCTTT
.	TRBJ2-1	.	TRBV27	CASSSTPPQDEQFF	TGTGCCAGCAGTTCAACTCCTCCGCAGGATGAGCAGTTCTTC
TRBD1	TRBJ1-2	once	TRBV20-1	CSASSPRQGRNGYTF	TGCAGTGCTAGTAGCCCTCGACAGGGGAGGAATGGCTACACCTTC
TRBD1	TRBJ1-1	.	TRBV6-5	CASRDAGTANTEAFF	TGTGCCAGCAGGGATGCCGGGACAGCGAACACTGAAGCTTTCTTT
.	TRBJ2-5	.	TRBV10-2	CASSATGASQETQYF	TGCGCCAGCAGTGCAACGGGGGCCAGCCAAGAGACCCAGTACTTC
.	TRBJ2-3	.	TRBV3-1/TRBV3-2	CASSQQRVLGAGFPDTQYF	TGTGCCAGCAGCCAACAAAGGGTATTAGGGGCGGGATTTCCAGATACGCAGTATTTT